The clone carrying this T cell receptor (beta chain) showed up just a few times. Under the authors' procedure: Estimated nucleated cell counts came from reference gene primer amplification. Assay used: immunoSEQ multiplex PCR; TCRdb lists only in-frame clones, some missing. V, J and clone size are those of that table, while D and trimming were read from the DNA. The top ten hold 28% of the sample, which has over 110,000 clones, approximately 90% seen once. The sample originates from a study of blood T cell repertoires in COVID-19. This CDR3 spans 15 amino acids. Germline V gene data show CDR1 as WSHSY and CDR2 as SAAADI. V lost 5 bases, J lost 7 bases, and 7 bases stayed unmatched.

The sample was peripheral blood. The origin of this receptor is a human donor in a cohort sampled during active COVID-19. The rearrangement uses TRBV10-2 and TRBJ2-1; 11 bases are shared with TRBD1. The CDR3: CASSPRDRGRNEQFF. The DNA of the CDR3 is TGCGCCAGCAGTCCCCGGGACAGGGGGAGAAATGAGCAGTTCTTC.